The 22 T cell receptor beta chains in this list originate from one sample, sequenced in a study of TIL therapy for anti-PD-1-resistant metastatic lung cancer. Time point of the sample: pre-treatment sample, taken before nivolumab and TIL therapy. Most excised metastases sampled were pleural nodules or supraclavicular lymph nodes. The libraries were made with immunoSEQ v3. Profiling relied on immunoSEQ multiplex PCR, and the TCRdb table lists in-frame clones only, not all of them. The table shows about 50,000 clones, with 65% to 80% occurring only once. The sequencing used tumor tissue, collected at baseline. The receptors shown here come from a person between 25 and 80 years old with non-small cell lung cancer.

J is TRBJ2-5 and V is TRBV11-3, with 7 bases that match TRBD2. Per germline, CDR1 SGHNT and CDR2 YENEEA. V trimming: 2 bases; J trimming: 4 bases; junction bases outside the gene matches: 7. The CDR3 runs to 15 residues. In DNA form, the CDR3 reads TGTGCCAGCAGCTTAACCTCCAGGGAGGGAGAGACCCAGTACTTC. Protein sequence: CASSLTSREGETQYF.

This clone was observed a few times. J is TRBJ1-1 and V is TRBV7-2; TRBD1 aligns across 8 bases. CDR3 length: 15 residues. Germline loops: CDR1 SGHTA, CDR2 FQGNSA. V shed 5 bases and J 3 bases; nucleotides not matched to a gene: 8. CDR3: CASSMRQGMDTEAFF. CDR3 bases: TGTGCCAGCAGCATGAGACAGGGGATGGACACTGAAGCTTTCTTT.

This chain connects TRBV5-6 to TRBJ1-5; 7 nucleotides match TRBD1. The CDR3 spans 15 residues. Germline trimming cut 4 bases from V and 4 bases from J; bases unmatched to any gene: 8. Per the germline V gene, CDR1 is SGHDT and CDR2 is YYEEEE. In DNA form, the CDR3 reads TGTGCCAGCAGCGTTACTCAGGGGGGAAATCAGCCCCAGCATTTT. Translation gives CASSVTQGGNQPQHF. The full variable domain, rest sourced from reference TRBV5-6 and TRBJ1-5, is DAGVTQSPTHLIKTRGQQVTLRCSPKSGHDTVSWYQQALGQGPQFIFQYYEEEERQRGNFPDRFSGHQFPNYSSELNVNALLLGDSALYLCASSVTQGGNQPQHFGDGTRLSIL.

This chain uses TRBV2 with TRBJ2-7; D is perhaps TRBD1 (5 bases). V was cut by 7 bases and J by 1 base, with 11 bases left in between. This CDR3 region has 13 residues. Germline CDR1 and CDR2: SNHLY and FYNNEI. The CDR3 DNA is TGTGCCAGCATGTCGGACACGTCCTACGAGCAGTACTTC. This gives the protein CASMSDTSYEQYF.

This chain joins TRBV5-4 and TRBJ2-6; TRBD1 or TRBD2 may be the D gene (6 bases each). Trimming removed 4 bases from V and 1 base from J, with 9 bases in between. CDR3 length: 15 amino acids. The germline V gene has CDR1 SGHNT and CDR2 YYREEE (reference sequence). The DNA for the CDR3 is TGTGCCAGCAGCGGAGGGGGGTCTGGGGCCAACGTCCTGACTTTC. Residues: CASSGGGSGANVLTF.

This clone was seen once. This sequence joins TRBV7-2 and TRBJ2-7; 7 nucleotides agree with TRBD2. Per the germline V gene, CDR1 is SGHTA and CDR2 is FQGNSA. V gave up 4 bases and J gave up 1 base; unmatched junction bases: 7. There are 15 residues in the CDR3. CDR3 region: CASSSGVGGSYEQYF. CDR3 in DNA: TGTGCCAGCAGCTCGGGAGTGGGGGGGTCCTACGAGCAGTACTTC.

This clone was observed a few times. The V gene is TRBV18, the J gene TRBJ1-6; 7 bases are a match to TRBD1. The germline CDR1 and CDR2 sequences are KGHSH and LQKENI. This CDR3 has 13 residues. V shed 4 bases, J shed 9 bases, and the junction held 3 bases outside the gene matches. Here the CDR3 reads CASSRQGGSPLHF. As DNA, the CDR3 is TGTGCCAGCTCACGACAGGGAGGTTCACCCCTCCACTTT.

The DNA of the CDR3 is TGTGCCAGCAATTATGTCGGCGTTCGGGAGCTGTTTTTT. It translates to CASNYVGVRELFF. The genes are TRBV6-1 and TRBJ2-2; D uncertain. The germline V gene encodes CDR1 MNHNS and CDR2 SASEGT. The V end was cut by 7 bases, the J end by 9 bases, with 15 bases between. The CDR3 totals 13 residues.

This clone was picked up one time. This chain joins TRBV19 and TRBJ1-5; D is unresolved. Germline-derived CDR1 and CDR2 are LNHDA and SQIVND (reference sequence). The CDR3 consists of 14 residues. V was clipped by 3 bases and J by 3 bases, with 9 bases between them. CDR3 loop: CASSIMGINQPQHF. CDR3 bases: TGTGCCAGTAGTATCATGGGTATCAATCAGCCCCAGCATTTT.

The chain links TRBV5-1 to TRBJ2-6; no definite D call. The length of the CDR3 is 16 residues. With 0 bases removed from V and 0 bases from J, the gap between germline ends came to 7 bases. Germline V gives CDR1 SGHRS, CDR2 YFSETQ. The CDR3 DNA reads as TGCGCCAGCAGCTTGGTTCTTAGCTCTGGGGCCAACGTCCTGACTTTC. Protein product: CASSLVLSSGANVLTF.

The chain uses TRBV9 and TRBJ2-5, with 9 bases that match TRBD1. Germline CDR1 reads SGDLS; CDR2 reads YYNGEE. V lost 4 bases to trimming and J lost 4 bases; unmatched junction nucleotides: 8. This CDR3 is built from 15 residues. The CDR3 loop is CASSLRDREIETQYF. CDR3 nucleotide sequence: TGTGCCAGCAGCCTTCGGGACAGGGAGATAGAGACCCAGTACTTC. Full variable domain (missing parts from reference TRBV9 and TRBJ2-5): DSGVTQTPKHLITATGQRVTLRCSPRSGDLSVYWYQQSLDQGLQFLIQYYNGEERAKGNILERFSAQQFPDLHSELNLSSLELGDSALYFCASSLRDREIETQYFGPGTRLLVL.

V is TRBV15 and J is TRBJ1-1; a possible D gene is TRBD1 (5 bases). V gave up 0 bases and J gave up 5 bases, with 16 bases separating them. CDR3 length equals 16 residues. Germline V lookup: CDR1 LNHNV, CDR2 YYDKDF (reference sequence). CDR3 sequence reads: CATSRDMTATGTEAFF. The CDR3 bases are TGTGCCACCAGCAGAGATATGACAGCCACGGGTACTGAAGCTTTCTTT. The full variable domain, with the rest looked up from reference TRBV15 and TRBJ1-1, is DAMVIQNPRYQVTQFGKPVTLSCSQTLNHNVMYWYQQKSSQAPKLLFHYYDKDFNNEADTPDNFQSRRPNTSFCFLDIRSPGLGDTAMYLCATSRDMTATGTEAFFGQGTRLTVV.

The rearrangement uses TRBV19 and TRBJ2-7; a weak D match, TRBD1 (6 bases). Looked up from germline, CDR1 is LNHDA and CDR2 is SQIVND (reference sequence). This CDR3 spans 14 amino acids. The V end lost 3 bases, the J end lost 3 bases, and 12 bases lay between the germline ends. CDR3 in amino acids: CASSMVQGIYEQYF. Written as DNA, the CDR3 is TGTGCCAGTAGTATGGTACAGGGTATCTACGAGCAGTACTTC.

V usage is TRBV6-6 and J usage is TRBJ1-4; perhaps TRBD1 as D (5 bases). CDR1 is MNHNY and CDR2 is SVGAGI in the germline V gene (reference sequence). The V end lost 4 bases, the J end lost 4 bases, and 10 bases lay between the germline ends. This CDR3 spans 14 amino acids. CDR3 region: CASSWGRFNEKLFF. The CDR3 nucleotides are TGTGCCAGCAGTTGGGGACGGTTTAATGAAAAACTGTTTTTT.

V and J are TRBV5-1 and TRBJ2-6; TRBD2 matches 7 bases. From germline, CDR1 is SGHRS and CDR2 YFSETQ. The ends lost 5 bases at V and 0 bases at J; junction bases unmatched: 2. This CDR3 is 15 amino acids long. The CDR3 DNA reads as TGCGCCAGCAGAGCGGGGACCTCTGGGGCCAACGTCCTGACTTTC. Translating gives CASRAGTSGANVLTF.

The chain has TRBV18 and TRBJ2-7; 9 bases align to TRBD2. The CDR3 loop spans 15 amino acids. After removal of 0 bases from V and 6 bases from J, the junction contained 6 bases not matched to a gene. Per the germline V gene, CDR1 is KGHSH and CDR2 is LQKENI. The CDR3 region is CASSPPGSGSSEQYF. The CDR3 DNA follows: TGTGCCAGCTCACCACCGGGTAGCGGGAGTTCCGAGCAGTACTTC.

Turning to this clone: One end of the junction varies from germline; a read error may be responsible. The chain employs TRBV29-1 and TRBJ1-3, with D perhaps TRBD1 (5 bases). CDR3 size: 17 residues. Germline values: CDR1 SQVTM, CDR2 ANQGSEA. CDR3 sequence (DNA): TGCAGCGTTGATAGGTGCGGGCAGGGAACGACTGGAAACACCACATATTTT. Its translation: CSVDRCGQGTTGNTTYF.

The gene calls are TRBV5-1 and TRBJ1-6; D remains unclear. The CDR3 length is 13 residues. V was cut by 1 base and J by 5 bases, with 4 bases left in between. Germline V gene lookup returns CDR1 SGHRS and CDR2 YFSETQ. The CDR3 protein is CASSLTDNSPLHF. Written as DNA, the CDR3 is TGCGCCAGCAGCTTGACAGATAATTCACCCCTCCACTTT.

This sequence joins TRBV9 and TRBJ1-5; D is possibly TRBD1 (5 bases). This CDR3 is built from 15 residues. Germline loops: CDR1 SGDLS, CDR2 YYNGEE. V lost 0 bases, J lost 2 bases, and 9 bases lay in between. The CDR3 nucleotides read TGTGCCAGCAGCGTAGGCGCAGGGCGCAATCAGCCCCAGCATTTT. It encodes CASSVGAGRNQPQHF.

The chain recombines TRBV9 with TRBJ2-2; 9 bases fit TRBD1. The J segment lost 6 bases and the V segment lost 3 bases, leaving 6 bases of the junction unmatched. This CDR3 is built from 15 residues. Looked up from germline, CDR1 is SGDLS and CDR2 is YYNGEE. CDR3 sequence (DNA): TGTGCCAGCAGCGAACAGGGGGCGTTGGCCGGGGAGCTGTTTTTT. It yields the protein CASSEQGALAGELFF.

The chain combines TRBV4-1 with TRBJ2-3; the D gene could be TRBD1 or TRBD2 (5 bases each). Germline assignment: CDR1 MGHRA and CDR2 YSYEKL. The V and J ends lost 2 bases and 6 bases respectively, with 9 bases between them. The CDR3 loop spans 13 amino acids. Here the CDR3 DNA reads TGCGCCAGCAGCCAAAGTGGGACGGATACGCAGTATTTT. Protein sequence: CASSQSGTDTQYF.

This clone was seen only a few times. This chain connects TRBV29-1 to TRBJ2-7; 15 bases line up with TRBD2. The CDR3 consists of 16 residues. Germline values: CDR1 SQVTM, CDR2 ANQGSEA. Unmatched junction bases numbered 8, after V lost 6 bases and J lost 2 bases. As DNA, the CDR3 is TGCAGCGTCGCCGGGACTAGCGGGAGGACAACCTACGAGCAGTACTTC. This codes for CSVAGTSGRTTYEQYF.